This is a list of T cell receptor beta chains from one sample in a study of identical twins. TCRdb passed the 5' RACE reads through MiXCR, listing each CDR3 protein once. The sample lists 500,000 or so distinct CDR3 sequences, around 14% occurring once. These same records also appear under a second study, on yellow fever vaccine responses in identical twins.

Input material: CD4+ T cells sorted from blood. These receptors all stem from a woman aged 18-35 years in good health. Each CDR3 is given with its conserved first and last residue. D genes are given only for firm matches. The size of a clone is reported for some rows only, either as once, few or many, or as a class for expanded clones.

clone size: few
V gene: TRBV29-1
D gene: TRBD2
CDR3 length: 14
J gene: TRBJ2-2
CDR3 protein: CSVDLAGVTGELFF
CDR3 DNA: TGCAGCGTTGACCTAGCGGGGGTAACCGGGGAGCTGTTTTTT

clone size: few
V gene: TRBV5-1
D gene: TRBD2
CDR3 length: 14
J gene: TRBJ2-1
CDR3 protein: CASSLLAGVEEQFF
CDR3 DNA: TGCGCCAGCAGCCTTCTAGCGGGAGTCGAAGAGCAGTTCTTC

clone size: .
V gene: TRBV20-1
D gene: .
CDR3 length: 11
J gene: TRBJ2-3
CDR3 protein: CSALGVDTQYF
CDR3 DNA: TGCAGTGCTCTCGGTGTGGATACGCAGTATTTT

clone size: few
V gene: TRBV20-1
D gene: TRBD1
CDR3 length: 15
J gene: TRBJ2-7
CDR3 protein: CSAKTGEAPPYEQYF
CDR3 DNA: TGCAGTGCTAAGACAGGGGAGGCGCCCCCCTACGAGCAGTACTTC

clone size: many
V gene: TRBV14
D gene: TRBD1
CDR3 length: 13
J gene: TRBJ2-7
CDR3 protein: CASRPGQRNEQYF
CDR3 DNA: TGTGCCAGCAGACCGGGACAGAGGAACGAGCAGTACTTC

clone size: few
V gene: TRBV10-2
D gene: TRBD1
CDR3 length: 13
J gene: TRBJ1-6
CDR3 protein: CASSDRVRPPLHF
CDR3 DNA: TGCGCCAGCAGCGACAGGGTTAGGCCACCCCTCCACTTT

clone size: .
V gene: TRBV28
D gene: TRBD2
CDR3 length: 16
J gene: TRBJ2-7
CDR3 protein: CASSSTSGGPLHEQYF
CDR3 DNA: TGTGCCAGCAGTTCGACTAGCGGGGGACCCCTCCACGAGCAGTACTTC

clone size: few
V gene: TRBV12-3/TRBV12-4
D gene: .
CDR3 length: 14
J gene: TRBJ1-1
CDR3 protein: CASSLKGGRAEAFF
CDR3 DNA: TGTGCCAGCAGTTTAAAGGGAGGGCGGGCTGAAGCTTTCTTT

clone size: .
V gene: TRBV6-2/TRBV6-3
D gene: .
CDR3 length: 15
J gene: TRBJ2-1
CDR3 protein: CASSLVRRALNEQFF
CDR3 DNA: TGTGCCAGCAGTTTAGTCAGGAGGGCCCTCAATGAGCAGTTCTTC

clone size: many
V gene: TRBV5-1
D gene: TRBD1
CDR3 length: 14
J gene: TRBJ2-3
CDR3 protein: CASSPTGHTDTQYF
CDR3 DNA: TGCGCCAGCAGCCCGACAGGGCACACAGATACGCAGTATTTT

clone size: .
V gene: TRBV27
D gene: TRBD2
CDR3 length: 16
J gene: TRBJ2-3
CDR3 protein: CASSHRLAGGVDTQYF
CDR3 DNA: TGTGCCAGCAGTCACCGACTAGCGGGGGGGGTAGATACGCAGTATTTT

clone size: few
V gene: TRBV5-1
D gene: .
CDR3 length: 17
J gene: TRBJ2-2
CDR3 protein: CASSVEGIRGASGELFF
CDR3 DNA: TGCGCCAGCAGCGTCGAAGGGATCCGGGGGGCCAGCGGGGAGCTGTTTTTT

clone size: few
V gene: TRBV4-3
D gene: .
CDR3 length: 15
J gene: TRBJ2-3
CDR3 protein: CASSQEGRGTDTQYF
CDR3 DNA: TGCGCCAGCAGCCAAGAGGGGAGAGGAACAGATACGCAGTATTTT

clone size: few
V gene: TRBV7-9
D gene: .
CDR3 length: 14
J gene: TRBJ1-5
CDR3 protein: CASSLVDSNQPQHF
CDR3 DNA: TGTGCCAGCAGCTTAGTTGACAGCAATCAGCCCCAGCATTTT

clone size: few
V gene: TRBV11-2
D gene: TRBD2
CDR3 length: 13
J gene: TRBJ2-7
CDR3 protein: CASSPGLLGEQYF
CDR3 DNA: TGTGCCAGCAGCCCGGGACTACTAGGCGAGCAGTACTTC

clone size: .
V gene: TRBV11-2
D gene: .
CDR3 length: 15
J gene: TRBJ2-1
CDR3 protein: CASSLLGLSFGEQFF
CDR3 DNA: TGTGCCAGCAGCCTCCTCGGACTAAGTTTCGGTGAGCAGTTCTTC

clone size: few
V gene: TRBV28
D gene: TRBD2
CDR3 length: 15
J gene: TRBJ2-1
CDR3 protein: CASSGTSGVWGEQFF
CDR3 DNA: TGTGCCAGCTCAGGGACTAGCGGGGTATGGGGTGAGCAGTTCTTC

clone size: .
V gene: TRBV5-1
D gene: .
CDR3 length: 14
J gene: TRBJ2-1
CDR3 protein: CASSLAGSFNEQFF
CDR3 DNA: TGCGCCAGCAGCTTGGCCGGGAGTTTCAATGAGCAGTTCTTC

clone size: few
V gene: TRBV7-9
D gene: .
CDR3 length: 15
J gene: TRBJ1-1
CDR3 protein: CASSLGPGWNTEAFF
CDR3 DNA: TGTGCCAGCAGCTTAGGGCCAGGGTGGAACACTGAAGCTTTCTTT

clone size: .
V gene: TRBV10-3
D gene: TRBD1
CDR3 length: 14
J gene: TRBJ2-2
CDR3 protein: CAISESTGAGELFF
CDR3 DNA: TGTGCCATCAGTGAGTCGACAGGGGCCGGGGAGCTGTTTTTT

clone size: .
V gene: TRBV3-1
D gene: .
CDR3 length: 16
J gene: TRBJ2-2
CDR3 protein: CASSQTATGITGELFF
CDR3 DNA: TGTGCCAGCAGCCAAACTGCAACAGGGATCACCGGGGAGCTGTTTTTT

clone size: .
V gene: TRBV10-2
D gene: TRBD2
CDR3 length: 18
J gene: TRBJ2-3
CDR3 protein: CASSAVRLAGVGTDTQYF
CDR3 DNA: TGCGCCAGCAGTGCAGTCAGACTAGCGGGAGTTGGCACAGATACGCAGTATTTT

clone size: few
V gene: TRBV12-3/TRBV12-4
D gene: .
CDR3 length: 16
J gene: TRBJ2-5
CDR3 protein: CASSRQGRSEGETQYF
CDR3 DNA: TGTGCCAGCAGTAGGCAGGGCCGCTCTGAGGGGGAGACCCAGTACTTC

clone size: few
V gene: TRBV5-1
D gene: TRBD2
CDR3 length: 15
J gene: TRBJ2-7
CDR3 protein: CASSFTSGREYEQYF
CDR3 DNA: TGCGCCAGCAGCTTTACTAGCGGGAGAGAGTACGAGCAGTACTTC

clone size: few
V gene: TRBV29-1
D gene: .
CDR3 length: 15
J gene: TRBJ2-5
CDR3 protein: CSVERLRGPDRTQYF
CDR3 DNA: TGCAGCGTTGAAAGGTTGCGGGGGCCCGATCGGACCCAGTACTTC

clone size: few
V gene: TRBV5-1
D gene: .
CDR3 length: 14
J gene: TRBJ2-7
CDR3 protein: CASSFTTGSYEQYF
CDR3 DNA: TGCGCCAGCAGCTTCACGACAGGTTCCTACGAGCAGTACTTC

clone size: few
V gene: TRBV3-1
D gene: .
CDR3 length: 13
J gene: TRBJ2-2
CDR3 protein: CASSQKEGGRLFF
CDR3 DNA: TGTGCCAGCAGCCAGAAGGAGGGTGGTCGGCTGTTTTTT

clone size: .
V gene: TRBV29-1
D gene: .
CDR3 length: 12
J gene: TRBJ1-1
CDR3 protein: CSVDSPNTEAFF
CDR3 DNA: TGCAGCGTTGACTCCCCGAACACTGAAGCTTTCTTT

clone size: .
V gene: TRBV6-9
D gene: TRBD2
CDR3 length: 16
J gene: TRBJ2-2
CDR3 protein: CASSSNGGARTGELFF
CDR3 DNA: TGTGCCAGCAGTTCGAACGGGGGGGCCCGGACCGGGGAGCTGTTTTTT